The 25 T cell receptor beta chains given below trace back to one sample, sequenced in a study of naive and memory T cell subsets (TCRdb year 2017). These TCRs are of unknown antigen specificity. The research as a whole found: Naive repertoires, especially CD8, contained a few larger clonotypes, possibly memory cells re-expressing CD45RA.

Library generation was performed with UMI-ligation and nested PCR. The reads were generated on an Illumina MiSeq. An equimolar mix of two oligonucleotides covering both TRBC1 and TRBC2 was used as the beta constant-region primer. Four rounds of PCR were used to amplify ligated cDNA, with nested alpha and beta constant-region primers being used together with the SP2 primer. TCRdb took the public reads, trimmed them with fastp at Q25, ran MiXCR for clone calling and kept in-frame beta chains. Each CDR3 protein appears once, grouped with its most common genes and DNA. The sample contains tens of thousands of distinct CDR3 sequences, around 11% of them found a single time. The ten largest clonotypes hold just over 0.13% of the sample. Material for sequencing was naive CD4+ T cells from blood. This specimen's cell subset or site label, interpreted: naive T cells, CD45RA high CD27+. These TCRs come from a human donor in good health.

The V and J genes are TRBV2 and TRBJ1-1; weak D call: TRBD1 (5 bases). The germline V gene has CDR1 SNHLY and CDR2 FYNNEI. Between the trimmed V and J ends, which lost 6 bases and 5 bases, there was a span of 25 bases. The CDR3 loop spans 17 amino acids. DNA of the CDR3: TGTGCCAGCAGGGTTTGGGGCGGGAGAGATGTGAGGACTGAAGCTTTCTTT. Translating gives CASRVWGGRDVRTEAFF.

This clonotype was observed a handful of times. The chain links TRBV18 to TRBJ2-5, with a possible D match to TRBD2 (6 bases). CDR1 and CDR2 (germline): KGHSH, LQKENI. The V gene lost 3 bases and the J gene lost 4 bases, with 9 bases spanning the gap. The CDR3 sequence is 13 residues long. CDR3 sequence: CASSPPGLETQYF. The CDR3 DNA follows: TGTGCCAGCTCACCGCCGGGACTAGAGACCCAGTACTTC. Complete variable domain (other parts from reference TRBV18 and TRBJ2-5): NAGVMQNPRHLVRRRGQEARLRCSPMKGHSHVYWYRQLPEEGLKFMVYLQKENIIDESGMPKERFSAEFPKEGPSILRIQQVVRGDSAAYFCASSPPGLETQYFGPGTRLLVL.

This clonotype was observed many times. This chain joins TRBV5-1 and TRBJ2-5; TRBD1 matches 7 bases. V lost 6 bases to trimming and J lost 5 bases; unmatched junction nucleotides: 16. The CDR3 sequence is 16 residues long. Germline V lookup: CDR1 SGHRS, CDR2 YFSETQ. In nucleotides, the CDR3 is TGCGCCAGCAAACAGGGGATGACGTACCAGGCGGAGACCCAGTACTTC. This encodes CASKQGMTYQAETQYF.

This clonotype occurred many times. An end of the junction differs from the germline gene, which may be a read error. The J gene is TRBJ1-1, the V gene TRBV29-1; no clear D gene. Germline assignment: CDR1 SQVTM and CDR2 ANQGSEA. The length of the CDR3 is 11 residues. CDR3 residues: CSAEYGPEAFF. In DNA form, the CDR3 reads TGCAGCGCTGAATACGGTCCTGAAGCTTTCTTT.

The genes are TRBV11-3 and TRBJ2-5; 13 nucleotides agree with TRBD2. The germline V gene encodes CDR1 SGHNT and CDR2 YENEEA. This CDR3 has 15 residues. Trimming removed 5 bases from V and 6 bases from J; junction bases left unmatched: 6. Written as DNA, the CDR3 is TGTGCCAGCAGCCCGGGACTAGCGGGATCAAAGACCCAGTACTTC. It yields the protein CASSPGLAGSKTQYF.

This clonotype occurred many times. The CDR3 spells CASSQATSGRWRDEQFF. The DNA for the CDR3 is TGCGCCAGCAGCCAGGCTACTAGCGGGAGGTGGCGCGATGAGCAGTTCTTC. The chain is built from TRBV4-3 and TRBJ2-1; 12 nucleotides align to TRBD2. The ends lost 3 bases at V and 8 bases at J; junction bases unmatched: 11. CDR3 size: 17 residues. CDR1 is LGHNA and CDR2 is YSLEER in the germline V gene.

This clonotype was counted only a few times. This chain uses TRBV7-9 with TRBJ1-4, with 10 bases matching TRBD1. V shed 5 bases and J 7 bases; nucleotides not matched to a gene: 7. The CDR3 totals 15 residues. Germline CDR1 reads SEHNR; CDR2 reads FQNEAQ (reference sequence). CDR3 sequence (DNA): TGTGCCAGCAGCCCCAGGGACAGGGGCCTTGAAAAACTGTTTTTT. Its protein is CASSPRDRGLEKLFF. The entire variable domain, with the rest obtained from reference TRBV7-9 and TRBJ1-4, is as follows: DTGVSQNPRHKITKRGQNVTFRCDPISEHNRLYWYRQTLGQGPEFLTYFQNEAQLEKSRLLSDRFSAERPKGSFSTLEIQRTEQGDSAMYLCASSPRDRGLEKLFFGSGTQLSVL.

This clonotype was counted many times. The J gene is TRBJ2-3, the V gene TRBV3-1; possibly TRBD1 or TRBD2 for D (7 bases each). Germline assignment: CDR1 LGHDT and CDR2 YNNKEL (reference sequence). V was shortened by 4 bases and J by 0 bases, with 14 bases between the two germline ends. The CDR3 extends over 16 amino acids. The CDR3 sequence is CASSPQGTTSTDTQYF. Here the CDR3 DNA reads TGTGCCAGCAGCCCACAGGGGACTACTAGCACAGATACGCAGTATTTT.

This clonotype was recorded at least ten times. This chain connects TRBV4-3 to TRBJ1-4; D gene ambiguous. Trimming took 0 bases from V and 7 from J, leaving 12 bases between them. This CDR3 comprises 15 residues. In germline, CDR1 is LGHNA, CDR2 YSLEER. In DNA form, the CDR3 reads TGCGCCAGCAGCCAAGATCTTTTGGAGGCTGAAAAACTGTTTTTT. Its protein is CASSQDLLEAEKLFF.

This clonotype was counted only a few times. The chain links TRBV6-6 to TRBJ1-3; 10 bases align to TRBD1. Per germline, CDR1 MNHNY and CDR2 SVGAGI (reference sequence). This CDR3 contains 17 residues. V lost 2 bases to trimming and J lost 3 bases; unmatched junction nucleotides: 7. CDR3 in DNA: TGTGCCAGCAGTTACAAACGACAGGGGGCTAGTGGAAACACCATATATTTT. Amino acids: CASSYKRQGASGNTIYF.

This clonotype was seen a handful of times. V usage is TRBV29-1 and J usage is TRBJ2-7; TRBD1 matches 7 bases. Germline V gene sequence: CDR1 SQVTM, CDR2 ANQGSEA. Trimming took 5 bases from V and 1 from J; bases not matched to a gene: 5. This CDR3 contains 13 residues. The CDR3 nucleotides are TGCAGCGTTCAACCAGGGGGATCCTACGAGCAGTACTTC. Translation gives CSVQPGGSYEQYF.

The chain couples TRBV5-6 to TRBJ2-3, with 16 bases lining up with TRBD2. Trimming at V came to 3 bases and at J to 11 bases, leaving 12 bases not matched to a gene. Per the germline V gene, CDR1 is SGHDT and CDR2 is YYEEEE. This CDR3 region has 17 residues. The DNA of the CDR3 is TGTGCCAGCAGCTCAACGGGACTAGCGGGAGGGCCTCGGATGCAGTATTTT. It translates to CASSSTGLAGGPRMQYF.

There are many counts of this clonotype. The J gene is TRBJ2-3, the V gene TRBV14; TRBD2 aligns across 7 bases. In germline, CDR1 is SGHDN, CDR2 FVKESK. The CDR3 has 17 residues. J was trimmed by 7 bases and V by 1 base; bases with no gene match: 14. CDR3 protein: CASSQVPSGIGKNTQYF. The DNA of the CDR3 is TGTGCCAGCAGCCAAGTCCCCAGCGGGATAGGAAAAAATACGCAGTATTTT.

The chain has TRBV7-2 and TRBJ2-5, with D hard to call. The germline gives CDR1 SGHTA, CDR2 FQGNSA. CDR3 length: 12 amino acids. V shed 2 bases and J shed 5 bases, with 6 bases lying between them. CDR3 nucleotides: TGTGCCAGCAGCTTATTGTGGGAGACCCAGTACTTC. This codes for CASSLLWETQYF.

This clonotype was seen a handful of times. The rearrangement links TRBV18 to TRBJ1-5; D remains unclear. V lost 6 bases to trimming and J lost 0 bases, with 6 bases between them. The germline V gene encodes CDR1 KGHSH and CDR2 LQKENI. This CDR3 region has 13 residues. DNA of the CDR3: TGTGCCAGCTCGCCAGATAGCAATCAGCCCCAGCATTTT. Amino acids: CASSPDSNQPQHF.

There are many counts of this clonotype. The gene calls are TRBV29-1 and TRBJ2-1; no definite D call. From germline, CDR1 is SQVTM and CDR2 ANQGSEA. This CDR3 comprises 12 residues. V lost 3 bases to trimming and J lost 8 bases, with 11 bases between them. The DNA for the CDR3 is TGCAGCGTTGAGGGCGTTCTAGATGAGCAGTTCTTC. Amino acid sequence: CSVEGVLDEQFF.

On this clonotype: This sequence may be a read error, since a much larger clone differs from it by one base. The chain couples TRBV7-2 to TRBJ2-1; either TRBD1 or TRBD2 may fit D (5 bases each). The V gene's germline CDR1 is SGHTA and CDR2 FQGNSA. V was shortened by 5 bases and J by 7 bases, with 18 bases between the two germline ends. The CDR3 sequence is 15 residues long. CDR3 bases: TGTGCCAGCAGCCGAGGGCCCCGTTCAGGGAATGAGCAGTTCTTC. Its translation is CASSRGPRSGNEQFF. The variable domain in full, with the rest retrieved from reference TRBV7-2 and TRBJ2-1, is GAGVSQSPSNKVTEKGKDVELRCDPISGHTALYWYRQSLGQGLEFLIYFQGNSAPDKSGLPSDRFSAERTGGSVSTLTIQRTQQEDSAVYLCASSRGPRSGNEQFFGPGTRLTVL.

This clonotype was counted ten times or more. The CDR3 DNA reads as TGTGCCAGTCACCAAGCCCCGGCCGGCTACACCTTC. It encodes CASHQAPAGYTF. This chain joins TRBV12-3 or TRBV12-4 and TRBJ1-2, with D unclear. The CDR3 has 12 residues. V was clipped by 9 bases and J by 8 bases, with 16 bases between them.

V usage is TRBV6-2 or TRBV6-3 and J usage is TRBJ2-5; no definite D call. Trimming left V 5 bases short and J 7 bases short, with 14 bases between. This CDR3 comprises 13 residues. Germline lookup yields CDR1 MNHEY and CDR2 SVGEGT. The CDR3 here is CASSPRAHGTQYF. Here the CDR3 DNA reads TGTGCCAGCAGTCCCCGCGCCCACGGGACCCAGTACTTC.

This clonotype came up a few times. CDR3 sequence reads: CAISARDYEQYF. CDR3 nucleotide sequence: TGTGCCATCAGCGCTCGTGACTACGAGCAGTACTTC. The chain combines TRBV10-3 with TRBJ2-7; D is undetermined. CDR1 is ENHRY and CDR2 is SYGVKD in the germline V gene. CDR3 length equals 12 residues. V lost 6 bases to trimming and J lost 3 bases, with 9 bases between them.

This clonotype was observed many times. The V and J genes are TRBV2 and TRBJ1-5; the D gene is possibly TRBD1 (5 bases). Germline V CDR1 and CDR2: SNHLY, FYNNEI. The CDR3 runs 15 residues. The V gene lost 4 bases and the J gene lost 0 bases, with 10 bases spanning the gap. The CDR3, as DNA: TGTGCCAGCAGTGTGTCACAGGATAGCAATCAGCCCCAGCATTTT. This translates into CASSVSQDSNQPQHF. The full variable domain, rest sourced from reference TRBV2 and TRBJ1-5, is EPEVTQTPSHQVTQMGQEVILRCVPISNHLYFYWYRQILGQKVEFLVSFYNNEISEKSEIFDDQFSVERPDGSNFTLKIRSTKLEDSAMYFCASSVSQDSNQPQHFGDGTRLSIL.

This sequence joins TRBV4-1 and TRBJ2-3; D is possibly TRBD1 (7 bases). V was clipped by 6 bases and J by 3 bases, with 16 bases between them. The CDR3 sequence is 15 residues long. The germline CDR1 and CDR2 sequences are MGHRA and YSYEKL. CDR3 in DNA: TGCGCCAGCAGTTATTATCAGGGGGGAACAGATACGCAGTATTTT. This gives the protein CASSYYQGGTDTQYF.

The table lists this clonotype with a few counts. The V call is TRBV5-1, the J call TRBJ2-5, with D unresolved. Germline CDR1 reads SGHRS; CDR2 reads YFSETQ. V was clipped by 0 bases and J by 4 bases, with 16 bases between them. The CDR3 contains 16 residues. The CDR3 protein is CASSLAGFALGETQYF. The CDR3 coding sequence is TGCGCCAGCAGCTTGGCTGGTTTTGCTCTGGGAGAGACCCAGTACTTC.

This clonotype was seen more than once but under ten times. This rearrangement joins TRBV18 to TRBJ2-1; a possible D gene is TRBD1 (6 bases). The CDR3 sequence is 18 residues long. Germline-derived CDR1 and CDR2 are KGHSH and LQKENI. Between the trimmed V and J ends, which lost 1 base and 7 bases, there was a span of 23 bases. CDR3 protein: CASSPRLKGEGGVNEQFF. As DNA, the CDR3 is TGTGCCAGCTCACCACGCCTCAAGGGGGAAGGGGGTGTGAATGAGCAGTTCTTC.

This clonotype was recorded at least ten times. This chain uses TRBV7-2 with TRBJ2-5; 11 nucleotides agree with TRBD2. Germline CDR1 and CDR2: SGHTA and FQGNSA. The CDR3 has 14 amino acids. V was pared by 5 bases and J by 4 bases, with 3 bases of the junction left unmatched. The CDR3 here is CASSIGLAGETQYF. The CDR3 DNA sequence: TGTGCCAGCAGCATTGGACTAGCGGGAGAGACCCAGTACTTC.